This is a list of T cell receptor beta chains from one sample in a study of blood T cell repertoires in COVID-19. Assay used: immunoSEQ multiplex PCR; TCRdb lists only in-frame clones, some missing. The data show fewer than 250,000 clones, roughly 84% seen once. Sequencing input: peripheral blood. These receptors all come from a woman aged 45-65 years with acute or convalescent COVID-19. Both conserved end residues are part of each CDR3. The order of the fields is CDR3 protein, CDR3 DNA, V gene, J gene, D gene, clone size, CDR3 length. A D gene is named only where the DNA matches it firmly. Only part of the rows carry a size: once, few, many, or a class if the clone is expanded.

CDR3aa: CASSPGLSGNTIYF
CDR3nt: TGTGCCAGCAGCCCAGGACTCTCTGGAAACACCATATATTTT
v_gene: TRBV11-2
j_gene: TRBJ1-3
d_gene: -
abundance: -
len: 14

CDR3aa: CASSLGGHEQFF
CDR3nt: TGTGCCAGCAGCTTAGGGGGCCATGAGCAGTTCTTC
v_gene: TRBV5-6
j_gene: TRBJ2-1
d_gene: TRBD1
abundance: -
len: 12

CDR3aa: CASSPGTDNEQFF
CDR3nt: TGTGCCAGCAGCCCCGGGACAGACAATGAGCAGTTCTTC
v_gene: TRBV7-2
j_gene: TRBJ2-1
d_gene: TRBD1
abundance: -
len: 13

CDR3aa: CASSEATGDSGNTIYF
CDR3nt: TGTGCCAGCAGCGAAGCAACAGGGGACTCTGGAAACACCATATATTTT
v_gene: TRBV9
j_gene: TRBJ1-3
d_gene: TRBD1
abundance: -
len: 16

CDR3aa: CASSVSEGPQHF
CDR3nt: TGTGCCAGCAGCGTGTCGGAGGGGCCCCAGCATTTT
v_gene: TRBV7-9
j_gene: TRBJ1-5
d_gene: -
abundance: -
len: 12

CDR3aa: CASSLDGGAADTQYF
CDR3nt: TGCGCCAGCAGCTTGGACGGGGGGGCCGCAGATACGCAGTATTTT
v_gene: TRBV5-1
j_gene: TRBJ2-3
d_gene: TRBD2
abundance: -
len: 15

CDR3aa: CASSYLTGDTGELFF
CDR3nt: TGTGCCAGCAGCTACTTGACAGGCGACACCGGGGAGCTGTTTTTT
v_gene: TRBV11-3
j_gene: TRBJ2-2
d_gene: -
abundance: -
len: 15

CDR3aa: CASTAGDRVSNTEAFF
CDR3nt: TGTGCCAGTACCGCCGGGGACAGGGTATCGAACACTGAAGCTTTCTTT
v_gene: TRBV19
j_gene: TRBJ1-1
d_gene: TRBD1
abundance: once
len: 16

CDR3aa: CASNGGGGVLDEQYF
CDR3nt: TGTGCCAGCAACGGCGGGGGGGGAGTTCTCGACGAGCAGTACTTC
v_gene: TRBV28
j_gene: TRBJ2-7
d_gene: TRBD2
abundance: -
len: 15

CDR3aa: CASSELRASGGYTF
CDR3nt: TGTGCCAGCAGTGAACTCCGGGCCAGCGGCGGCTACACCTTC
v_gene: TRBV6-4
j_gene: TRBJ1-2
d_gene: -
abundance: -
len: 14

CDR3aa: CASSGGTSANSPETQYF
CDR3nt: TGTGCCAGCAGCGGAGGGACTAGCGCCAACTCGCCGGAGACCCAGTACTTC
v_gene: TRBV28
j_gene: TRBJ2-5
d_gene: TRBD2
abundance: -
len: 17

CDR3aa: CASSPPYRNTGELFF
CDR3nt: TGTGCCAGCTCACCACCTTACAGAAACACCGGGGAGCTGTTTTTT
v_gene: TRBV18
j_gene: TRBJ2-2
d_gene: -
abundance: -
len: 15

CDR3aa: CASSLDGGYYNEQFF
CDR3nt: TGTGCCAGCAGCTTAGACGGGGGGTATTACAATGAGCAGTTCTTC
v_gene: TRBV7-2
j_gene: TRBJ2-1
d_gene: TRBD2
abundance: -
len: 15

CDR3aa: CASSRSGGWTEAFF
CDR3nt: TGTGCCAGCAGTAGATCGGGGGGTTGGACTGAAGCTTTCTTT
v_gene: TRBV6-5
j_gene: TRBJ1-1
d_gene: -
abundance: -
len: 14

CDR3aa: CASSLETSGSYEQYF
CDR3nt: TGTGCCAGCAGTTTAGAGACTAGCGGGTCCTACGAGCAGTACTTC
v_gene: TRBV28
j_gene: TRBJ2-7
d_gene: TRBD2
abundance: -
len: 15

CDR3aa: CASSPRGEMNTGELFF
CDR3nt: TGTGCCAGCAGCCCCCGGGGAGAAATGAACACCGGGGAGCTGTTTTTT
v_gene: TRBV9
j_gene: TRBJ2-2
d_gene: -
abundance: -
len: 16

CDR3aa: CASSQFQTQETQYF
CDR3nt: TGTGCCAGCAGCCAATTCCAGACACAAGAGACCCAGTACTTC
v_gene: TRBV14
j_gene: TRBJ2-5
d_gene: -
abundance: -
len: 14

CDR3aa: CASSSRDTDTQYF
CDR3nt: TGTGCCAGCAGCTCCAGGGACACAGATACGCAGTATTTT
v_gene: TRBV6-4
j_gene: TRBJ2-3
d_gene: -
abundance: -
len: 13

CDR3aa: CASIDGQGRTEAFF
CDR3nt: TGCGCCAGCATTGATGGACAGGGTCGGACTGAAGCTTTCTTT
v_gene: TRBV10-2
j_gene: TRBJ1-1
d_gene: TRBD1
abundance: -
len: 14

CDR3aa: CAWSVLTEQYF
CDR3nt: TGTGCCTGGAGTGTACTGACAGAGCAGTACTTC
v_gene: TRBV30
j_gene: TRBJ2-7
d_gene: -
abundance: -
len: 11

CDR3aa: CASSLKGGPGELFF
CDR3nt: TGCGCCAGCAGCTTGAAAGGAGGGCCCGGGGAGCTGTTTTTT
v_gene: TRBV5-1
j_gene: TRBJ2-2
d_gene: -
abundance: -
len: 14

CDR3aa: CASSQTSRNEQFF
CDR3nt: TGTGCCAGCAGCCAAACTAGCAGGAATGAGCAGTTCTTC
v_gene: TRBV5-4
j_gene: TRBJ2-1
d_gene: -
abundance: -
len: 13

CDR3aa: CASSLTETYEQYF
CDR3nt: TGTGCCAGCAGCTTGACAGAAACCTACGAGCAGTACTTC
v_gene: TRBV7-9
j_gene: TRBJ2-7
d_gene: -
abundance: few
len: 13

CDR3aa: CASSPGPGSSSGNTIYF
CDR3nt: TGCGCCAGCAGCCCTGGGCCCGGATCCTCCTCTGGAAACACCATATATTTT
v_gene: TRBV5-1
j_gene: TRBJ1-3
d_gene: -
abundance: -
len: 17

CDR3aa: CASSLGAQGQETQYF
CDR3nt: TGTGCCAGCAGCTTAGGGGCTCAAGGACAAGAGACCCAGTACTTC
v_gene: TRBV11-3
j_gene: TRBJ2-5
d_gene: -
abundance: -
len: 15

CDR3aa: CAISATAGTSGGVTSTDTQYF
CDR3nt: TGTGCCATCAGTGCCACCGCCGGGACTAGCGGGGGGGTTACTAGCACAGATACGCAGTATTTT
v_gene: TRBV10-3
j_gene: TRBJ2-3
d_gene: TRBD2
abundance: -
len: 21

CDR3aa: CASSLRQGLKEKLFF
CDR3nt: TGTGCCAGCAGCTTACGACAGGGACTGAAAGAAAAACTGTTTTTT
v_gene: TRBV5-6
j_gene: TRBJ1-4
d_gene: TRBD1
abundance: -
len: 15

CDR3aa: CASSRQGRANTEAFF
CDR3nt: TGTGCCAGCAGCCGACAGGGAAGGGCAAACACTGAAGCTTTCTTT
v_gene: TRBV9
j_gene: TRBJ1-1
d_gene: TRBD1
abundance: -
len: 15

CDR3aa: CASALQGPLPREQYF
CDR3nt: TGTGCCAGCGCCCTGCAGGGTCCCCTCCCGCGCGAGCAGTACTTC
v_gene: TRBV6-5
j_gene: TRBJ2-7
d_gene: -
abundance: -
len: 15

CDR3aa: CSAATGGTDTQYF
CDR3nt: TGCAGCGCTGCGACAGGGGGCACAGATACGCAGTATTTT
v_gene: TRBV29-1
j_gene: TRBJ2-3
d_gene: TRBD1
abundance: -
len: 13

CDR3aa: CASSVGPSGGAGELFF
CDR3nt: TGTGCCAGCAGCGTAGGGCCTAGCGGGGGCGCCGGGGAGCTGTTTTTT
v_gene: TRBV9
j_gene: TRBJ2-2
d_gene: TRBD2
abundance: once
len: 16

CDR3aa: CASSPPDRRNEKLFF
CDR3nt: TGTGCCAGCAGTCCCCCGGACAGGAGAAATGAAAAACTGTTTTTT
v_gene: TRBV28
j_gene: TRBJ1-4
d_gene: TRBD1
abundance: -
len: 15

CDR3aa: CASSVRQGYEQFF
CDR3nt: TGTGCCAGTAGTGTCAGACAGGGCTATGAGCAGTTCTTC
v_gene: TRBV19
j_gene: TRBJ2-1
d_gene: TRBD1
abundance: -
len: 13